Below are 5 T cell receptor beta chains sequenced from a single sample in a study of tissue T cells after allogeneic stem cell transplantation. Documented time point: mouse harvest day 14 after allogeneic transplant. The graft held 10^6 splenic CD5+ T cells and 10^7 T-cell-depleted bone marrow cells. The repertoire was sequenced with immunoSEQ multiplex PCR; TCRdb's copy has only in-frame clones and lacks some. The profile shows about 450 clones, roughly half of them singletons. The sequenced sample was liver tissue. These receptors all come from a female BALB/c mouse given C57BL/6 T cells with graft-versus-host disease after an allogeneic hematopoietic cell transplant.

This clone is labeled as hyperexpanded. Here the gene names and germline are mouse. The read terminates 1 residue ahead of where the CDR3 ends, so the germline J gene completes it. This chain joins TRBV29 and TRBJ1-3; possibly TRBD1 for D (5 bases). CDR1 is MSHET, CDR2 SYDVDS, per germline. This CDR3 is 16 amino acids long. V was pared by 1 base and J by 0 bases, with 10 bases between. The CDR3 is CASSLFGGYSGNTLYF. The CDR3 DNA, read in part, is TGTGCTAGCAGTTTATTTGGGGGGTATTCTGGAAATACGCTCTAT. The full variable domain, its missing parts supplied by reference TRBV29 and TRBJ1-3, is DMKVTQMPRYLIKRMGENVLLECGQDMSHETMYWYRQDPGLGLQLIYISYDVDSNSEGDIPKGYRVSRKKREHFSLILDSAKTNQTSVYFCASSLFGGYSGNTLYFGEGSRLIVV.

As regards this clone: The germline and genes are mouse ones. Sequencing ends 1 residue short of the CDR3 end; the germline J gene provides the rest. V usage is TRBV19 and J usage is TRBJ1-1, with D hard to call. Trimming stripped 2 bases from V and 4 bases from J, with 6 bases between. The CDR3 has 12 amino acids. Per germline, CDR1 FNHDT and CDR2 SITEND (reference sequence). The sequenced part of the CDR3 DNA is TGTGCCAGCAGTATTCCAGCCACAGAAGTCTTC. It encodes CASSIPATEVF. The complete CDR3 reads CASSIPATEVFF.

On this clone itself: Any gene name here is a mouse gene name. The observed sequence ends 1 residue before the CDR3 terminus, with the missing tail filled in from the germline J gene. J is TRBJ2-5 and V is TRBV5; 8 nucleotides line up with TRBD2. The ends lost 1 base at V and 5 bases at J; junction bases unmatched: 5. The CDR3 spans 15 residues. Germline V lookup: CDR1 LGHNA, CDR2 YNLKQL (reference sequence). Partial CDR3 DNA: TGTGCCAGCAGCCAAGCCGCTTGGGGGGGAGACACCCAGTAC. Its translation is CASSQAAWGGDTQY. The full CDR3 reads CASSQAAWGGDTQYF.

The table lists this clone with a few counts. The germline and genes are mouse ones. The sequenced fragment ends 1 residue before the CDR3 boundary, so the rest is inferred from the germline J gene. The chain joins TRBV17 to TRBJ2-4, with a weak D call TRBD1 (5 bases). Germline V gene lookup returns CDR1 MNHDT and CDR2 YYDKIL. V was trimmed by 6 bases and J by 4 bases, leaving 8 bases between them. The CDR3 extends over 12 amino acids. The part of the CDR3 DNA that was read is TGTGCTAGCAGCTCAGGGAAAAACACCTTGTAC. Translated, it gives CASSSGKNTLY. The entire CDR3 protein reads CASSSGKNTLYF.

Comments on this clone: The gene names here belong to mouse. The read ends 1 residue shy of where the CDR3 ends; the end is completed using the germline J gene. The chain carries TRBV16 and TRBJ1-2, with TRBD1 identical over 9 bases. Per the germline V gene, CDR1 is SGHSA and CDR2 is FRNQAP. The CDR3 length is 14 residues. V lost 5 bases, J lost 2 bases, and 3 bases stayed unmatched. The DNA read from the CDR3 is TGTGCAAGCAGCCTCGGGACAGGGAACTCCGACTACACC. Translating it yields CASSLGTGNSDYT. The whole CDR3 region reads CASSLGTGNSDYTF.